These T cell receptor beta chains were read from a single sample in a study of memory CD4+ T cells and cytomegalovirus serostatus. The table came from immunoSEQ multiplex PCR; TCRdb's copy has only in-frame clones and leaves some out. The sample includes around 41,000 clones, about 79% seen only once; the top ten take under 8%. Sequencing was performed on memory CD4+ T cells from blood. The receptors come from an adult in good health and CMV-seronegative. Each CDR3 is given with its conserved first and last residue.

j_call v_call cdr3_aa
TRBJ2-1 TRBV5-1 CASSLQTSGSTYNEQFF
TRBJ2-1 TRBV7-2 CASSLDLRQLTYNEQFF
TRBJ1-5 TRBV28 CASRSAGTANQPQHF
TRBJ1-2 TRBV30 CAWGRDRGRYGYTF
TRBJ2-7 TRBV5-4 CASSLAGSLARGEQYF
TRBJ2-2 TRBV7-9 CASSSGRGHHTNTGELFF
TRBJ2-1 TRBV29-1 CSLGPHSVFNEQFF
TRBJ1-3 TRBV18 CASSPRGGGNTIYF
TRBJ2-1 TRBV19 CASTRDRGYNEQFF
TRBJ2-7 TRBV7-2 CASSLAGGRDEQYF
TRBJ2-5 TRBV9 CASSLQPTGTGETQYF
TRBJ2-5 TRBV7-2 CASSFQRGQETQYF
TRBJ1-2 TRBV18 CASSPETGSNYGYTF
TRBJ2-3 TRBV15 CATSRDRQRSQYF
TRBJ2-1 TRBV9 CASSVVNGEQFF
TRBJ1-2 TRBV6-1 CASTIGPFTAYGYTF
TRBJ1-4 TRBV28 CASRTPGRANEKLFF
TRBJ2-7 TRBV7-2 CASSLDAGLYYEQYF
TRBJ1-2 TRBV7-9 CASSLDFRGIGYTF
TRBJ2-1 TRBV4-2 CASSQVGPNSYNEQFF
TRBJ1-2 TRBV5-6 CASSAGRVGGYTF
TRBJ1-4 TRBV2 CAKGTEEGEKLFF
TRBJ2-3 TRBV11-2 CASSLDGGITDTQYF
TRBJ1-5 TRBV28 CASSPAGRWDQPQHF
TRBJ2-3 TRBV6-1 CASSVASENTQYF
TRBJ1-2 TRBV5-4 CASSLWTKASGDYGYTF
TRBJ2-7 TRBV10-2 CASSLNRAEQYF